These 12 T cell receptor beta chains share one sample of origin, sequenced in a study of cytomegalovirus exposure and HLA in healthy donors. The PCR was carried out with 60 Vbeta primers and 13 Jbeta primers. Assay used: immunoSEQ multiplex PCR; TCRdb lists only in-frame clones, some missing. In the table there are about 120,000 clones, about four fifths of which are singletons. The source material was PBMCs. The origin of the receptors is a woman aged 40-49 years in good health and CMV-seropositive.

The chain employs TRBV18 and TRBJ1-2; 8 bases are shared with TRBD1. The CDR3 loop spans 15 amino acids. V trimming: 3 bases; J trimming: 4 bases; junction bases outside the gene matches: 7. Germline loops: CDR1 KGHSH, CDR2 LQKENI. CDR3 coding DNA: TGTGCCAGCTCACCCCAAGGACAGGGAGCCTATGGCTACACCTTC. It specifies CASSPQGQGAYGYTF.

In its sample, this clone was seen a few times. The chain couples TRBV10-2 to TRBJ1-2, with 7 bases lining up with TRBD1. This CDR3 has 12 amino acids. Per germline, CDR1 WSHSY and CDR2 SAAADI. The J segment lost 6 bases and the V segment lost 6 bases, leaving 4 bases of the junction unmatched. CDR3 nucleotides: TGCGCCAGCAGAGTGGACAGGAATGGCTACACCTTC. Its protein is CASRVDRNGYTF.

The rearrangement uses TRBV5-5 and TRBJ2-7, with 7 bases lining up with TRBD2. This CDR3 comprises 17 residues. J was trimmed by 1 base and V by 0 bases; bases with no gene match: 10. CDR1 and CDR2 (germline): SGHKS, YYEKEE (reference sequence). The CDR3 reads CASSLEIVGGRSYEQYF. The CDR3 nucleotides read TGTGCCAGCAGCTTGGAGATCGTGGGAGGGAGGTCCTACGAGCAGTACTTC.

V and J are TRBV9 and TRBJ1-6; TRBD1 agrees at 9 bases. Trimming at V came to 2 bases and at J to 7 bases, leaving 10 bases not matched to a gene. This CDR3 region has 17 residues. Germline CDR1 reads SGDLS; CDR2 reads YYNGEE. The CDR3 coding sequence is TGTGCCAGCAGCGTCTGCCACAGGGGGCATGAAAATTCACCCCTCCACTTT. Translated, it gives CASSVCHRGHENSPLHF.

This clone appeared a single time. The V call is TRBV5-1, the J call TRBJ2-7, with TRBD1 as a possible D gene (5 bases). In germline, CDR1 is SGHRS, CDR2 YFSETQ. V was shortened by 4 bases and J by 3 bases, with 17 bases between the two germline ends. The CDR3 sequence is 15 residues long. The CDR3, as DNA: TGCGCCAGCAGCCTTTCGACAGACAGAAACTACGAGCAGTACTTC. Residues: CASSLSTDRNYEQYF.

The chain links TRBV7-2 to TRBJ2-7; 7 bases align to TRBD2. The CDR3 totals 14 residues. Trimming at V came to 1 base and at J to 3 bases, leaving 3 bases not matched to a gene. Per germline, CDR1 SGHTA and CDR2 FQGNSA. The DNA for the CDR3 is TGTGCCAGCAGCTTAGTCCCTAGCGGCTACGAGCAGTACTTC. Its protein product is CASSLVPSGYEQYF.

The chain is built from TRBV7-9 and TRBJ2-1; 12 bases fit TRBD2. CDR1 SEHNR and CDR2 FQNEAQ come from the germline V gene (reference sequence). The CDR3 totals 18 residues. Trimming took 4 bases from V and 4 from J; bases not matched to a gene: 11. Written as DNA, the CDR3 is TGTGCCAGCAGCTCGGGACTAGCGGGCACCTGGGGTTACAATGAGCAGTTCTTC. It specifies CASSSGLAGTWGYNEQFF.

CDR3 sequence reads: CASSPNRLRVEDTQYF. In nucleotides, the CDR3 is TGTGCCAGCAGCCCCAATCGGCTTCGGGTAGAAGATACGCAGTATTTT. This chain joins TRBV7-8 and TRBJ2-3; no clear D gene. There are 16 residues in the CDR3. Per germline, CDR1 SGHVS and CDR2 FQNEAQ. Trimming shortened V by 5 bases and J by 5 bases, and 20 bases separated the two germline ends. Complete variable domain (other parts from reference TRBV7-8 and TRBJ2-3): GAGVSQSPRYKVAKRGQDVALRCDPISGHVSLFWYQQALGQGPEFLTYFQNEAQLDKSGLPSDRFFAERPEGSVSTLKIQRTQQEDSAVYLCASSPNRLRVEDTQYFGPGTRLTVL.

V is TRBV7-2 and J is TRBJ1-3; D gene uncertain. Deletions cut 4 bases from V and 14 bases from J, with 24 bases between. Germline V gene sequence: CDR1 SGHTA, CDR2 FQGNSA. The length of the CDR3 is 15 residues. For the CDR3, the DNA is TGTGCCAGCAGCTCCGGGTCCTCCCAAGGAGGTTCCCTATATTTT. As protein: CASSSGSSQGGSLYF.

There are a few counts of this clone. The CDR3 loop is CASTGDYHTQYF. DNA of the CDR3: TGCGCCAGCACCGGGGACTACCATACGCAGTATTTT. The chain is built from TRBV5-1 and TRBJ2-3, with 7 bases fitting TRBD2. The V gene's germline CDR1 is SGHRS and CDR2 YFSETQ. Germline trimming cut 6 bases from V and 7 bases from J; bases unmatched to any gene: 5. The CDR3 spans 12 residues.

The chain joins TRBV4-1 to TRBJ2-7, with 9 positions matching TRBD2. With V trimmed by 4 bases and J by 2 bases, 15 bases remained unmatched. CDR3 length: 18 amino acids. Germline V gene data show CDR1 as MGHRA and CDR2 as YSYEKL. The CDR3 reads CASSLKAFSGSHPYEQYF. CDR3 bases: TGCGCCAGCAGCCTAAAGGCATTTAGCGGGAGTCACCCCTACGAGCAGTACTTC.

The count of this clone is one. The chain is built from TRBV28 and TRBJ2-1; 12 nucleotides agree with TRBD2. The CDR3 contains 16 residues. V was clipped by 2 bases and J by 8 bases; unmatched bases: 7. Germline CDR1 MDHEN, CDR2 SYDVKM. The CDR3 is CASSLRLAGVDYEQFF. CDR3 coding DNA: TGTGCCAGCAGTTTACGACTAGCGGGAGTAGACTATGAGCAGTTCTTC.